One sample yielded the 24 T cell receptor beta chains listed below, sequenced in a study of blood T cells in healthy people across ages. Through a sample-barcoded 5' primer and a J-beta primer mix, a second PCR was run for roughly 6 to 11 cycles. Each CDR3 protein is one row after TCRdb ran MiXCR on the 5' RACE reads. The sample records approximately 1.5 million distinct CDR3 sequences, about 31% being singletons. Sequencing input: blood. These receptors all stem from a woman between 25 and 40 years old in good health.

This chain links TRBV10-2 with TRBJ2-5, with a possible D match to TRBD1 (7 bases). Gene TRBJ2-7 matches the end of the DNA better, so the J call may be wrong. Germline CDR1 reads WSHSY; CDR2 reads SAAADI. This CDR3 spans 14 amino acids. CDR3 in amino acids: CASRQGLVGYEQYF. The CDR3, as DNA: TGCGCCAGCCGACAGGGACTGGTGGGGTACGAGCAGTACTTC.

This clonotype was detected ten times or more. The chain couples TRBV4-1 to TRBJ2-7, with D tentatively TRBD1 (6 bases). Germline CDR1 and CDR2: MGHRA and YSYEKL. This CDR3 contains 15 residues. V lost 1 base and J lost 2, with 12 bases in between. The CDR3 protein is CASSQARDTTYEQYF. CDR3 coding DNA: TGCGCCAGCAGCCAAGCCCGGGACACCACCTACGAGCAGTACTTC.

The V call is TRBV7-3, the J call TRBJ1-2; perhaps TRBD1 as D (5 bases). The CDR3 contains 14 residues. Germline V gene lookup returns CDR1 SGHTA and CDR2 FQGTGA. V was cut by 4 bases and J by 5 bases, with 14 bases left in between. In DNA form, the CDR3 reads TGTGCCAGCAGCTCCCCTACGGGGCGATATGGCTACACCTTC. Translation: CASSSPTGRYGYTF.

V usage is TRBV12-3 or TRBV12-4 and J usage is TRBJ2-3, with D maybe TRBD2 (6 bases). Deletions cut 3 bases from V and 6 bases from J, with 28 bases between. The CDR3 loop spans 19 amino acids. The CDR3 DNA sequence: TGTGCCAGCAGTTTTTTGACGTTTGAAGCTAACGGGAGCGGGGATACGCAGTATTTT. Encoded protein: CASSFLTFEANGSGDTQYF.

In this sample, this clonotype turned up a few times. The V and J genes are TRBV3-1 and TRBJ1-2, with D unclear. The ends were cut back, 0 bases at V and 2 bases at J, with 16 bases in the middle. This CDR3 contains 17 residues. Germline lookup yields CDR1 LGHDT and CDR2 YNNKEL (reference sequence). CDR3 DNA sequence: TGTGCCAGCAGCCAAGATCAGCGGAGACTTACAAACTATGGCTACACCTTC. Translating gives CASSQDQRRLTNYGYTF.

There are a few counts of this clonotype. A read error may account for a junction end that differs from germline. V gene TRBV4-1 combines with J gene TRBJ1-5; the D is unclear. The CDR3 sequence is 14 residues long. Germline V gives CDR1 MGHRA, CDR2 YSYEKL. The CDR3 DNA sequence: TGCGCCAGCAGCCAAGGTCCCAGCAGTCAGCCCCAGCATTTT. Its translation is CASSQGPSSQPQHF.

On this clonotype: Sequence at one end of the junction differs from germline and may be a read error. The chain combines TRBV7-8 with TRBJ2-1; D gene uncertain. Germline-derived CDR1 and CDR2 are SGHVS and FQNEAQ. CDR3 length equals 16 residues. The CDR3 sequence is CASSPRVDFKGNEQFF. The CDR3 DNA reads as TGTGCCAGCAGCCCTAGAGTCGATTTCAAGGGCAATGAACAGTTCTTC. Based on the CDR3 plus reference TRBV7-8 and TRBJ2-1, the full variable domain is GAGVSQSPRYKVAKRGQDVALRCDPISGHVSLFWYQQALGQGPEFLTYFQNEAQLDKSGLPSDRFFAERPEGSVSTLKIQRTQQEDSAVYLCASSPRVDFKGNEQFFGPGTRLTVL.

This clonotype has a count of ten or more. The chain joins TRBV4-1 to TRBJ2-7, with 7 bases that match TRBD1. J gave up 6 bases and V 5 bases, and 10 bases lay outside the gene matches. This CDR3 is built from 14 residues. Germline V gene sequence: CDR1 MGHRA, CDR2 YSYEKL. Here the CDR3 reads CASSYEGTDTEQYF. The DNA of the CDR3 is TGCGCCAGCAGCTATGAGGGGACAGATACCGAGCAGTACTTC.

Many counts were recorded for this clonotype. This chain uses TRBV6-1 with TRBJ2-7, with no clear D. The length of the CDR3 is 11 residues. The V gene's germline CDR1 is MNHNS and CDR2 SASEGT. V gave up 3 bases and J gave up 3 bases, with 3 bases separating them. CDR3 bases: TGTGCCAGCAGTGAGATCTACGAGCAGTACTTC. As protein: CASSEIYEQYF.

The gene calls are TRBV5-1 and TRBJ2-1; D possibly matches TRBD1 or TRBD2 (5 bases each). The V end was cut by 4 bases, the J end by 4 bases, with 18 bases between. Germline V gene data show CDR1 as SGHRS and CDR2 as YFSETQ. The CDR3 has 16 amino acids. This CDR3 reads CASSLRGLLGYNEQFF. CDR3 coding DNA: TGCGCCAGCAGCCTCCGGGGCTTACTCGGATACAATGAGCAGTTCTTC.

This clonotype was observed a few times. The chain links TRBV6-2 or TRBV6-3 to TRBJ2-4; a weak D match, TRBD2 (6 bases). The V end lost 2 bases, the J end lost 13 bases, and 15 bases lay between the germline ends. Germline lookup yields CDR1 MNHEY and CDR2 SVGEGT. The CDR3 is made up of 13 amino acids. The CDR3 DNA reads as TGTGCCAGCAGTTACGGGGGGTTTGGGGAGCAGTACTTC. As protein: CASSYGGFGEQYF.

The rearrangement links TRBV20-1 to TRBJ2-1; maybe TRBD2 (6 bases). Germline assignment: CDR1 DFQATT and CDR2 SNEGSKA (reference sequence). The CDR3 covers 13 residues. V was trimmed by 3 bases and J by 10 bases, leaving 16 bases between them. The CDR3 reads CSARGNRGWEQFF. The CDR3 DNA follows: TGCAGTGCTAGGGGTAATCGGGGGTGGGAGCAGTTCTTC.

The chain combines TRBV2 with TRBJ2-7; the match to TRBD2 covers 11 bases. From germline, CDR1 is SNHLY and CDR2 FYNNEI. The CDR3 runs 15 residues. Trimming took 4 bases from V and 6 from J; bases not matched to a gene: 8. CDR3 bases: TGTGCCAGCAGTGGATTTAGCGGGGGGGCCTCCGAGCAGTACTTC. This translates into CASSGFSGGASEQYF. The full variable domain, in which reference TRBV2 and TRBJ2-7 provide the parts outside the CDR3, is EPEVTQTPSHQVTQMGQEVILRCVPISNHLYFYWYRQILGQKVEFLVSFYNNEISEKSEIFDDQFSVERPDGSNFTLKIRSTKLEDSAMYFCASSGFSGGASEQYFGPGTRLTVT.

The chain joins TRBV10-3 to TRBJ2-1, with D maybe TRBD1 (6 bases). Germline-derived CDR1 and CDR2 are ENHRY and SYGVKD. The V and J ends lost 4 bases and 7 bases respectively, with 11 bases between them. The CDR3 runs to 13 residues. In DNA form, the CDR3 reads TGTGCCATCAGTGGAGACAGGCGTAATGAGCAGTTCTTC. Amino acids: CAISGDRRNEQFF.

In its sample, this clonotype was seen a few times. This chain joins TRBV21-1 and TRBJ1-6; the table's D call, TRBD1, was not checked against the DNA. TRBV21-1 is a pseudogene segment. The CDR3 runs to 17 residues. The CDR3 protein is CASSKVRESHSDSPLHF. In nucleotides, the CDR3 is TGTGCCAGCAGCAAAGTCAGGGAATCCCATTCGGATTCACCCCTCCACTTT.

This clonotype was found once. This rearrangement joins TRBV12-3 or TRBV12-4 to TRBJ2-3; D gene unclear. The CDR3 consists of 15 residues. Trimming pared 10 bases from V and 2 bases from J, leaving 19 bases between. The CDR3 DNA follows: TGTGCCAACAGCCTTCTAATGGCAGCCACAGATACGCAGTATTTT. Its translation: CANSLLMAATDTQYF.

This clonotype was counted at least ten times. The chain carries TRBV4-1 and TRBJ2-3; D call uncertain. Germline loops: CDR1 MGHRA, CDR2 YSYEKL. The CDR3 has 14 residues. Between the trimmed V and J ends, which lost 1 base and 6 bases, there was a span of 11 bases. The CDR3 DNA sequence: TGCGCCAGCAGCCAAGGCCAGGTCGGGGATACGCAGTATTTT. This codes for CASSQGQVGDTQYF.

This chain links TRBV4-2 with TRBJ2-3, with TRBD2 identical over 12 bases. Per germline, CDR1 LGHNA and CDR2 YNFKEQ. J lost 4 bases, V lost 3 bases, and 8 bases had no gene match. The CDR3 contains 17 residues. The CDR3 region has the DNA TGTGCCAGCAGCCAGGTACTAGCGGGAGGAGAAGCAGATACGCAGTATTTT. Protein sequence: CASSQVLAGGEADTQYF.

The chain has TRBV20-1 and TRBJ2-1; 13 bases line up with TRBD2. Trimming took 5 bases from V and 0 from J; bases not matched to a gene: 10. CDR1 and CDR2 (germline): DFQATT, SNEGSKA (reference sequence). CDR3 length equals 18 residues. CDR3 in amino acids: CSAAGGLAGQSSYNEQFF. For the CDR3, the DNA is TGCAGTGCTGCCGGGGGACTAGCGGGGCAGAGCTCCTACAATGAGCAGTTCTTC.

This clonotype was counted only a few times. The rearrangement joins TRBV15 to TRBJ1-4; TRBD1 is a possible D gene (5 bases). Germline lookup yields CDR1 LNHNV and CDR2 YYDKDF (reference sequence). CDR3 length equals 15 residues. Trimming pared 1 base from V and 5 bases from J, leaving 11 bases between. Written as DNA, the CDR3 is TGTGCCACCAGCAGAGGTGCAGGGAGGAATGAAAAACTGTTTTTT. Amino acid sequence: CATSRGAGRNEKLFF.

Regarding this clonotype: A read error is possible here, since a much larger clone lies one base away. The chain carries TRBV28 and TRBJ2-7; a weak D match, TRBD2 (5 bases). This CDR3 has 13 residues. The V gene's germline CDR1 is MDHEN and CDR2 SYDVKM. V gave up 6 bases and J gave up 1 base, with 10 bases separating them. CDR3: CASRRAASYEQYF. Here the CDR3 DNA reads TGTGCCAGCAGGCGAGCGGCTTCCTACGAGCAGTACTTC.

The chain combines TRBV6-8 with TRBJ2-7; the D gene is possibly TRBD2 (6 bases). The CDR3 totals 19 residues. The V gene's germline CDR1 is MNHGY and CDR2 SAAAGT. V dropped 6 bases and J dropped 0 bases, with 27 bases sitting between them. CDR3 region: CASRVARHGGDLLSYEQYF. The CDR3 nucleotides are TGTGCCAGCAGGGTTGCTCGTCACGGCGGGGACCTTCTCTCCTACGAGCAGTACTTC.

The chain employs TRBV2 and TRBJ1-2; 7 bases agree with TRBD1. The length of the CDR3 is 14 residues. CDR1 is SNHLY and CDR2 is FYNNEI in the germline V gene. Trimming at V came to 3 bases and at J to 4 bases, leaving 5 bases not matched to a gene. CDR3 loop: CASSDPGGTYGYTF. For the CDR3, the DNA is TGTGCCAGCAGTGACCCAGGGGGGACCTATGGCTACACCTTC.

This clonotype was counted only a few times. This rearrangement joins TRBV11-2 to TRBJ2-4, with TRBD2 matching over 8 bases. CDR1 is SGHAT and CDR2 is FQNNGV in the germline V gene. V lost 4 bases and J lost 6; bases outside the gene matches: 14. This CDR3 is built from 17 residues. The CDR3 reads CASSSLGLARVGNIQYF. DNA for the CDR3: TGTGCCAGCAGCTCCCTCGGACTAGCTAGGGTTGGAAACATTCAGTACTTC.